A single sample is the source of the 26 T cell receptor beta chains below, sequenced in a study of neurological immune-mediated disorders. TCRdb recomputed calls from the 5' RACE reads with MiXCR, one row per CDR3 protein. Altogether about 70,000 distinct CDR3 sequences are present, roughly 4.9% being singletons, with the ten largest covering roughly 2.2%. Sequencing used PBMCs. Every receptor here comes from a woman aged 70 to 79 with multiple sclerosis.

The V gene is TRBV5-1, the J gene TRBJ1-1, with D perhaps matching TRBD1 (6 bases). V was clipped by 3 bases and J by 3 bases, with 15 bases between them. From germline, CDR1 is SGHRS and CDR2 YFSETQ. This CDR3 is 15 amino acids long. The CDR3 DNA sequence: TGCGCCAGCAGCTATACAACTCAGGGGTACACTGAAGCTTTCTTT. Its translation is CASSYTTQGYTEAFF.

CDR3 DNA sequence: TGTGCCAGCAGATACCGGTCGTTCGGGGGCTACGAGCAGTACTTC. Amino acid sequence: CASRYRSFGGYEQYF. The rearrangement uses TRBV6-5 and TRBJ2-7, with a tentative D call TRBD2 (6 bases). Germline V gives CDR1 MNHEY, CDR2 SVGAGI. The V gene lost 6 bases and the J gene lost 3 bases, with 18 bases spanning the gap. The CDR3 consists of 15 residues.

The sample holds a few counts of this clonotype. V usage is TRBV5-1 and J usage is TRBJ1-1; unclear D gene. Germline V gene sequence: CDR1 SGHRS, CDR2 YFSETQ. This CDR3 spans 14 amino acids. The germline V and J ends were trimmed by 2 bases and 4 bases, with 12 bases remaining between them. The CDR3 is CASSFLGESTEAFF. For the CDR3, the DNA is TGCGCCAGCAGCTTTCTCGGGGAAAGCACTGAAGCTTTCTTT.

There are many counts of this clonotype. The chain carries TRBV11-1 and TRBJ1-1; D not certain. From germline, CDR1 is SGHAT and CDR2 FQDESV (reference sequence). The CDR3 sequence is 14 residues long. The V and J ends lost 2 bases and 1 base respectively, with 8 bases between them. CDR3 in amino acids: CASSLSRTNTEAFF. The CDR3 coding sequence is TGTGCCAGCAGCTTAAGCCGAACGAACACTGAAGCTTTCTTT.

This clonotype has at least ten counts. This chain connects TRBV12-3 or TRBV12-4 to TRBJ1-1; 7 positions match TRBD1. The trim removed 3 bases at V and 7 bases at J, leaving 14 bases unmatched. The CDR3 loop spans 16 amino acids. The CDR3 nucleotides are TGTGCCAGCAGTTTGGCCCCTGGACAGGCTAACGGTGAAGCTTTCTTT. It encodes CASSLAPGQANGEAFF.

This clonotype was counted many times. The chain joins TRBV20-1 to TRBJ2-2; TRBD2 is a possible D gene (6 bases). The V end was cut by 5 bases, the J end by 3 bases, with 16 bases between. CDR3 length equals 15 residues. CDR1 and CDR2 from the germline V gene are DFQATT and SNEGSKA (reference sequence). The chain's CDR3 is CSAVLHGTHTGELFF. CDR3 bases: TGCAGTGCTGTTCTTCATGGGACTCACACCGGGGAGCTGTTTTTT.

V and J are TRBV27 and TRBJ2-1; 8 positions agree with TRBD2. The CDR3 contains 14 residues. J lost 8 bases, V lost 3 bases, and 6 bases had no gene match. Germline lookup yields CDR1 MNHEY and CDR2 SMNVEV (reference sequence). CDR3 protein: CASSFGGRMYEQFF. The CDR3 region has the DNA TGTGCCAGCAGTTTTGGCGGGAGGATGTATGAGCAGTTCTTC.

This clonotype appeared many times. The chain employs TRBV7-9 and TRBJ1-1, with TRBD1 matching 10 bases. The V and J ends lost 2 bases and 5 bases, in that order; junction bases with no gene match: 5. The CDR3 is 15 residues long. Germline V gene lookup returns CDR1 SEHNR and CDR2 FQNEAQ (reference sequence). The CDR3, as DNA: TGTGCCAGCAGCTTATGGACAGGGGGTATAACTGAAGCTTTCTTT. Amino acid sequence: CASSLWTGGITEAFF.

V and J are TRBV7-3 and TRBJ2-5; TRBD2 matches 10 bases. Germline V CDR1 and CDR2: SGHTA, FQGTGA. The CDR3 extends over 15 amino acids. V shed 5 bases and J 5 bases; nucleotides not matched to a gene: 8. CDR3 bases: TGTGCCAGCAGCCCGAGACTAGCGGGCATGGAGACCCAGTACTTC. Its translation is CASSPRLAGMETQYF.

Many counts were recorded for this clonotype. The chain has TRBV4-1 and TRBJ2-7; 9 bases align to TRBD1. The germline V gene has CDR1 MGHRA and CDR2 YSYEKL. V shed 3 bases and J 5 bases; nucleotides not matched to a gene: 8. The CDR3 covers 15 residues. The CDR3 sequence: CASSQPGQGIDEQYF. DNA of the CDR3: TGCGCCAGCAGCCAGCCGGGACAGGGTATCGACGAGCAGTACTTC.

The sample holds many counts of this clonotype. The CDR3 bases are TGTGCCAGCGACAGGGGTTTTGATTTGGATACGCAGTATTTT. Residues: CASDRGFDLDTQYF. The genes are TRBV7-9 and TRBJ2-3; 8 nucleotides match TRBD1. There are 14 residues in the CDR3. Germline assignment: CDR1 SEHNR and CDR2 FQNEAQ (reference sequence). J gave up 6 bases and V 8 bases, and 10 bases lay outside the gene matches. Filled out from reference TRBV7-9 and TRBJ2-3, the complete variable domain reads DTGVSQNPRHKITKRGQNVTFRCDPISEHNRLYWYRQTLGQGPEFLTYFQNEAQLEKSRLLSDRFSAERPKGSFSTLEIQRTEQGDSAMYLCASDRGFDLDTQYFGPGTRLTVL.

There are many counts of this clonotype. The chain carries TRBV4-3 and TRBJ1-2; 7 positions agree with TRBD1. CDR1 is LGHNA and CDR2 is YSLEER in the germline V gene. With 1 base clipped from V and 0 bases from J, the junction kept 2 bases outside the gene matches. This CDR3 spans 15 amino acids. The CDR3 bases are TGCGCCAGCAGCCAAGGAGACAGGGCTAACTATGGCTACACCTTC. This sequence encodes CASSQGDRANYGYTF.

This clonotype was observed a few times. This sequence joins TRBV4-2 and TRBJ1-1; a weak D match, TRBD1 (5 bases). Germline V gene sequence: CDR1 LGHNA, CDR2 YNFKEQ. Deletions cut 0 bases from V and 3 bases from J, with 20 bases between. The CDR3 extends over 18 amino acids. Here the CDR3 DNA reads TGTGCCAGCAGCCAAGATCTCGTGTCAGGGAGTGGAGACACTGAAGCTTTCTTT. Its protein is CASSQDLVSGSGDTEAFF.

The rearrangement joins TRBV20-1 to TRBJ2-2; TRBD2 agrees at 13 bases. The germline gives CDR1 DFQATT, CDR2 SNEGSKA (reference sequence). CDR3 length: 18 residues. V shed 6 bases and J 1 base; nucleotides not matched to a gene: 11. CDR3 sequence: CSAPSPGLAGWNTGELFF. CDR3 DNA sequence: TGCAGTGCCCCCTCCCCGGGACTAGCGGGGTGGAACACCGGGGAGCTGTTTTTT.

This clonotype was picked up many times. This chain joins TRBV6-5 and TRBJ1-6, with D unresolved. Between the trimmed V and J ends, which lost 3 bases and 8 bases, there was a span of 8 bases. Germline CDR1 reads MNHEY; CDR2 reads SVGAGI. The CDR3 contains 13 residues. The CDR3: CASSYQEDSPLHF. DNA of the CDR3: TGTGCCAGCAGTTATCAGGAGGATTCACCCCTCCACTTT.

This clonotype was seen repeatedly, ten times or more. The gene calls are TRBV7-9 and TRBJ2-7; D not certain. Germline CDR1 reads SEHNR; CDR2 reads FQNEAQ (reference sequence). This CDR3 is built from 15 residues. The V and J ends lost 5 bases and 3 bases respectively, with 17 bases between them. CDR3 sequence reads: CASSATGAFRYEQYF. The CDR3 DNA is TGTGCCAGCAGCGCAACCGGAGCATTTCGCTACGAGCAGTACTTC. Full variable domain (missing parts from reference TRBV7-9 and TRBJ2-7): DTGVSQNPRHKITKRGQNVTFRCDPISEHNRLYWYRQTLGQGPEFLTYFQNEAQLEKSRLLSDRFSAERPKGSFSTLEIQRTEQGDSAMYLCASSATGAFRYEQYFGPGTRLTVT.

This clonotype was counted many times. The V and J genes are TRBV6-5 and TRBJ2-6, with D hard to call. CDR3 length: 13 residues. The V gene's germline CDR1 is MNHEY and CDR2 SVGAGI. The V and J ends lost 10 bases and 0 bases respectively, with 7 bases between them. The CDR3 here is CATRGSGANVLTF. The CDR3, as DNA: TGTGCCACCCGTGGCTCTGGGGCCAACGTCCTGACTTTC.

This clonotype was observed at least ten times. The chain carries TRBV28 and TRBJ2-2, with TRBD2 matching 12 bases. Germline trimming cut 3 bases from V and 5 bases from J; bases unmatched to any gene: 25. The CDR3 consists of 23 residues. Germline lookup yields CDR1 MDHEN and CDR2 SYDVKM. Here the CDR3 DNA reads TGTGCCAGCAGTTTGGGGACAGGTTATGGACTAGCGGGACCCACGGCTGGGACCGGGGAGCTGTTTTTT. Residues: CASSLGTGYGLAGPTAGTGELFF.

The chain joins TRBV20-1 to TRBJ2-2; weak D call: TRBD2 (5 bases). Germline values: CDR1 DFQATT, CDR2 SNEGSKA (reference sequence). CDR3 length: 13 amino acids. V was pared by 7 bases and J by 3 bases, with 12 bases between. The CDR3 region has the DNA TGCAGTGTTCTCCAACTAGACACCGGGGAGCTGTTTTTT. Translation: CSVLQLDTGELFF.

The chain joins TRBV4-2 to TRBJ2-7; D is perhaps TRBD2 (6 bases). Germline loops: CDR1 LGHNA, CDR2 YNFKEQ. V shed 0 bases and J shed 3 bases, with 9 bases lying between them. This CDR3 is built from 14 residues. This CDR3 is CASSQDSGGYEQYF. The CDR3 DNA reads TGTGCCAGCAGCCAAGATTCCGGGGGCTACGAGCAGTACTTC.

At least ten counts were recorded for this clonotype. The chain has TRBV12-3 or TRBV12-4 and TRBJ2-2; D call uncertain. Trimming shortened V by 5 bases and J by 6 bases, and 7 bases separated the two germline ends. The CDR3 has 12 residues. The CDR3 spells CASSPISGELFF. In nucleotides, the CDR3 is TGTGCCAGCAGTCCCATATCCGGGGAGCTGTTTTTT.

This clonotype was detected many times. The genes are TRBV15 and TRBJ1-1, with a weak D call TRBD1 (6 bases). CDR1 LNHNV and CDR2 YYDKDF come from the germline V gene (reference sequence). This CDR3 has 15 residues. V gave up 4 bases and J gave up 1 base, with 13 bases separating them. The CDR3 DNA is TGTGCCACCAGCAAACCGGGACAAGCGAACACTGAAGCTTTCTTT. Its translation: CATSKPGQANTEAFF.

This clonotype appeared a few times. This rearrangement joins TRBV11-2 to TRBJ1-1; D remains ambiguous. Germline V gene data show CDR1 as SGHAT and CDR2 as FQNNGV. The CDR3 is 13 amino acids. With 5 bases removed from V and 7 bases from J, the gap between germline ends came to 14 bases. The CDR3 nucleotides are TGTGCCAGCAGCCCCATGGAAGGGCGTGAAGCTTTCTTT. Its translation: CASSPMEGREAFF.

This clonotype was seen at least ten times. The chain couples TRBV29-1 to TRBJ2-2; tentative D call: TRBD1 (5 bases). With 2 bases removed from V and 4 bases from J, the gap between germline ends came to 11 bases. Germline CDR1 and CDR2: SQVTM and ANQGSEA. The CDR3 runs to 14 residues. For the CDR3, the DNA is TGCAGCGTTGAACTAGGGGAAAGCACCGGGGAGCTGTTTTTT. This sequence encodes CSVELGESTGELFF.

This clonotype was recorded many times. V gene TRBV5-1 combines with J gene TRBJ2-1; D ambiguous. The CDR3 totals 12 residues. V was pared by 2 bases and J by 10 bases, with 10 bases between. Germline loops: CDR1 SGHRS, CDR2 YFSETQ. CDR3 DNA: TGCGCCAGCAGCTTTGGACGAGCCGAGCAGTTCTTC. Translated: CASSFGRAEQFF.

This clonotype showed up many times. The chain is built from TRBV20-1 and TRBJ2-7; D is undetermined. V was clipped by 6 bases and J by 0 bases, with 15 bases between them. The germline CDR1 and CDR2 sequences are DFQATT and SNEGSKA (reference sequence). This CDR3 comprises 14 residues. Here the CDR3 DNA reads TGCAGTGCCCAACGAGCGATCAGCTCCTACGAGCAGTACTTC. It codes for CSAQRAISSYEQYF.